This is a list of T cell receptor beta chains from one sample in a study of blood T cell repertoires in COVID-19. The repertoire was sequenced with immunoSEQ multiplex PCR; TCRdb's copy has only in-frame clones and lacks some. The sample contains about 190,000 clones, approximately 81% of which appear only once. Sequencing was done on a sample of peripheral blood. These TCRs come from a human donor in a cohort sampled during active COVID-19. CDR3s include the opening cysteine and the closing phenylalanine or tryptophan. D genes are given only for firm matches. Clone size is given for some rows only: seen once, a few or many times, or a class if the clone is expanded.

J gene	clone size	V gene	D gene	CDR3 protein	CDR3 DNA
TRBJ1-4	NA	TRBV28	TRBD1	CASSPNRGTGFEKLFF	TGTGCCAGCAGCCCGAACCGCGGGACAGGGTTTGAAAAACTGTTTTTT
TRBJ1-6	NA	TRBV14	NA	CASSLWTPNSPLHF	TGTGCCAGCAGCCTCTGGACACCGAATTCACCCCTCCACTTT
TRBJ1-5	NA	TRBV19	NA	CASSAQGIQPQHF	TGTGCCAGTAGTGCGCAGGGGATCCAGCCCCAGCATTTT
TRBJ2-1	NA	TRBV5-4	NA	CASRLAAGGNNEQFF	TGTGCCAGCAGGTTGGCAGCGGGTGGGAACAATGAGCAGTTCTTC
TRBJ1-6	NA	TRBV11-2	NA	CASSRYTDSPLHF	TGTGCCAGCAGCCGTTACACCGATTCACCCCTCCACTTT
TRBJ1-6	NA	TRBV10-3	TRBD1	CAISEQDRWGSPLHF	TGTGCCATCAGTGAGCAGGACAGGTGGGGCTCACCCCTCCACTTT
TRBJ2-1	few	TRBV29-1	TRBD2	CSLKRGGSEQFF	TGCAGCTTGAAACGGGGGGGCTCCGAGCAGTTCTTC
TRBJ2-5	once	TRBV7-2	TRBD2	CASSPRLASGVETQYF	TGTGCCAGCAGTCCTCGACTGGCTAGCGGGGTAGAGACCCAGTACTTC
TRBJ1-2	NA	TRBV11-2	NA	CASSSNRDQRGYTF	TGTGCCAGCAGCTCGAACAGGGATCAGAGAGGCTACACCTTC
TRBJ1-2	once	TRBV19	TRBD1	CASTSDRGYGYTF	TGTGCCAGTACCTCGGACAGGGGATATGGCTACACCTTC
TRBJ2-1	NA	TRBV7-2	TRBD2	CASSWDSVAGGPGQFF	TGTGCCAGCAGCTGGGACTCAGTAGCGGGGGGGCCCGGGCAGTTCTTC
TRBJ1-1	NA	TRBV11-3	NA	CASSLDGQADTEAFF	TGTGCCAGCAGCTTAGATGGGCAGGCCGACACTGAAGCTTTCTTT
TRBJ1-4	NA	TRBV19	TRBD1	CASSRDSSNEKLFF	TGTGCCAGTAGCCGGGACAGCTCTAATGAAAAACTGTTTTTT
TRBJ1-5	NA	TRBV7-9	NA	CASSLDTPYSNQPQHF	TGTGCCAGCAGCTTGGACACTCCTTATAGCAATCAGCCCCAGCATTTT
TRBJ1-1	NA	TRBV5-1	NA	CASSLGSTTEAFF	TGCGCCAGCAGCTTGGGCAGTACCACTGAAGCTTTCTTT
TRBJ1-4	NA	TRBV5-6	NA	CASSYFTANEKLFF	TGTGCCAGCAGCTATTTTACAGCTAATGAAAAACTGTTTTTT
TRBJ1-2	NA	TRBV7-2	NA	CASSLDIVGYTF	TGTGCCAGCAGCCTGGACATCGTGGGCTACACCTTC
TRBJ1-5	NA	TRBV9	NA	CASSGGEADNQPQHF	TGTGCCAGCAGCGGTGGGGAGGCAGACAATCAGCCCCAGCATTTT
TRBJ1-4	NA	TRBV5-1	NA	CASSLESLPEKLFF	TGCGCCAGCAGCTTGGAGAGTCTCCCTGAAAAACTGTTTTTT
TRBJ2-7	NA	TRBV2	NA	CASRWSPSGYEQYF	TGTGCCAGCAGATGGAGCCCCTCGGGGTACGAGCAGTACTTC
TRBJ2-3	NA	TRBV7-3	TRBD1	CASSSDRGGTQYF	TGTGCCAGCAGCTCTGACAGGGGGGGAACGCAGTATTTT
TRBJ2-4	NA	TRBV13	NA	CASSHPVLAKNIQYF	TGTGCCAGCAGCCACCCTGTACTAGCCAAAAACATTCAGTACTTC
TRBJ1-6	few	TRBV12-5	TRBD1	CASASRQGRNSPLHF	TGTGCTAGTGCCTCCCGACAGGGTAGGAATTCACCCCTCCACTTT
TRBJ2-2	NA	TRBV11-2	TRBD1	CASSLPQGGYSNTGELFF	TGTGCCAGCAGCTTACCCCAAGGGGGCTACTCGAACACCGGGGAGCTGTTTTTT
TRBJ2-1	NA	TRBV10-3	TRBD2	CAISDPSTKGTSGDRYYYNEQFF	TGTGCCATCAGTGACCCTTCAACAAAGGGGACTAGCGGGGACCGTTACTATTACAATGAGCAGTTCTTC
TRBJ2-7	few	TRBV2	NA	CASSGAGNPYEQYF	TGTGCCAGCAGTGGGGCGGGGAATCCCTACGAGCAGTACTTC
TRBJ2-3	NA	TRBV5-1	TRBD2	CASSLGSGGNTDTQYF	TGCGCCAGCAGCTTGGGTAGCGGGGGGAACACAGATACGCAGTATTTT
TRBJ2-2	NA	TRBV7-2	NA	CASSLARTGAGELFF	TGTGCCAGCAGCTTAGCGCGGACCGGGGCCGGGGAGCTGTTTTTT
TRBJ1-1	NA	TRBV30	NA	CAWSSSGGGTEAFF	TGTGCCTGGAGTTCCTCGGGGGGGGGCACTGAAGCTTTCTTT
TRBJ2-3	NA	TRBV7-3	TRBD2	CASSLRLAGASTDTQYF	TGTGCCAGCAGCTTACGGCTAGCGGGGGCTAGCACAGATACGCAGTATTTT
TRBJ1-2	NA	TRBV30	NA	CAWSVSGFGYTF	TGTGCCTGGAGTGTATCGGGATTTGGCTACACCTTC
TRBJ2-7	NA	TRBV18	TRBD2	CASSPDGGRETYEQYF	TGTGCCAGCTCACCAGACGGCGGGAGGGAAACCTACGAGCAGTACTTC
TRBJ2-3	NA	TRBV10-3	TRBD1	CAISRDSATDTQYF	TGTGCCATTAGTAGGGACAGCGCAACGGATACGCAGTATTTT
TRBJ1-2	NA	TRBV5-4	NA	CASSLDSRGYTF	TGTGCCAGCAGCTTGGACAGTCGGGGCTACACCTTC
TRBJ1-1	NA	TRBV10-3	NA	CAISGGTPEAFF	TGTGCCATCAGTGGGGGGACACCAGAAGCTTTCTTT
TRBJ2-1	NA	TRBV4-1	TRBD2	CASSQDFLSGASYNEQFF	TGCGCCAGCAGCCAAGACTTCCTTAGCGGGGCCTCCTACAATGAGCAGTTCTTC
TRBJ2-3	many	TRBV7-9	TRBD2	CASSSGLAFRDTQYF	TGTGCCAGCAGCTCCGGACTAGCATTTCGAGATACGCAGTATTTT
TRBJ1-2	NA	TRBV14	NA	CASSQFSGGYGYTF	TGTGCCAGCAGCCAATTCTCTGGAGGCTATGGCTACACCTTC
TRBJ2-7	NA	TRBV10-1	NA	CASSVLEQMSSYEQYF	TGCGCCAGCAGTGTACTAGAGCAAATGAGCTCCTACGAGCAGTACTTC
TRBJ1-2	NA	TRBV6-5	TRBD1	CASSWAAHRGTQGYTF	TGTGCCAGCAGTTGGGCTGCACACAGGGGAACTCAGGGCTACACCTTC
TRBJ2-3	NA	TRBV21-1	NA	CASSKVQGRGACTDTQYF	TGTGCCAGCAGCAAAGTGCAAGGGCGGGGGGCGTGCACAGATACGCAGTATTTT
TRBJ1-6	NA	TRBV21-1	NA	CASIYRCMRSSYNSPLHF	NA
TRBJ1-1	NA	TRBV7-6	TRBD1	CASLTGGMNTEAFF	TGTGCCAGCCTGACAGGGGGCATGAACACTGAAGCTTTCTTT
TRBJ2-5	NA	TRBV29-1	NA	CSVEGWNQETQYF	TGCAGCGTGGAGGGGTGGAACCAAGAGACCCAGTACTTC
TRBJ1-1	NA	TRBV11-3	TRBD1	CASSRKQGEAFF	TGTGCCAGCAGCCGAAAACAGGGGGAAGCTTTCTTT